This T cell receptor (beta chain) was captured in a study of cytomegalovirus exposure and HLA in healthy donors. Study outcomes and limitations: Among the sequence variants, a highly shared cluster was likely an artifact of sequencing.

This clone has a handful of counts. Its antigen is not identified. All the people who gave samples were healthy bone marrow donors. 60 Vbeta and 13 Jbeta primers were used in PCR. Libraries were prepared by immunoSEQ multiplex PCR; TCRdb keeps only in-frame clonotypes and omits some of them. Among fewer than 140,000 clones listed, roughly 77% were seen once. The junction had 2 bases not matched to a gene; V was cut back by 6 bases and J by 4 bases. The CDR3 covers 14 residues. Germline V gene sequence: CDR1 MNHNY, CDR2 SVGAGI (reference sequence). The chain recombines TRBV6-6 with TRBJ2-4; 11 nucleotides match TRBD2. This receptor was identified in a man aged 35 to 55 in good health and CMV-seronegative. Sequenced sample: PBMCs. DNA of the CDR3: TGTGCCAGCAGCTTAGCGGGGGGGAAAAACATTCAGTACTTC. This gives the protein CASSLAGGKNIQYF.